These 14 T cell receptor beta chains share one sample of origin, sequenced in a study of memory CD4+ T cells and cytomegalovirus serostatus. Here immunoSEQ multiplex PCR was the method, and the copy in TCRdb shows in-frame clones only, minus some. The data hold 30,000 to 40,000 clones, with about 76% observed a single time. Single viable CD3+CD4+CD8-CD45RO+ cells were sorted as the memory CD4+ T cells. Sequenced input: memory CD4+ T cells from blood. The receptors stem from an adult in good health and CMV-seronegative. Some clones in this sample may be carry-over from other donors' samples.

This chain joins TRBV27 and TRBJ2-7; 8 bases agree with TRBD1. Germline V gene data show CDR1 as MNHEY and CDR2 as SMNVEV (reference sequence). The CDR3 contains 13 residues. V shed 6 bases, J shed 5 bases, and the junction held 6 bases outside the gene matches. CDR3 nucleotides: TGTGCCAGCAGGACAGGGGATAGTAACGAGCAGTACTTC. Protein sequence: CASRTGDSNEQYF.

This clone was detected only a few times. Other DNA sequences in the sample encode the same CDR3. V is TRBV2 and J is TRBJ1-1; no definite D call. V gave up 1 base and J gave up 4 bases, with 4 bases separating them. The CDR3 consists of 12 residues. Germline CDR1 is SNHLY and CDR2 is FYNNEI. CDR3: CASSEGGTEAFF. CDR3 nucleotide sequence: TGTGCCAGCAGTGAAGGGGGCACTGAAGCTTTCTTT. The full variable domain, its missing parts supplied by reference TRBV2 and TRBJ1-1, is EPEVTQTPSHQVTQMGQEVILRCVPISNHLYFYWYRQILGQKVEFLVSFYNNEISEKSEIFDDQFSVERPDGSNFTLKIRSTKLEDSAMYFCASSEGGTEAFFGQGTRLTVV.

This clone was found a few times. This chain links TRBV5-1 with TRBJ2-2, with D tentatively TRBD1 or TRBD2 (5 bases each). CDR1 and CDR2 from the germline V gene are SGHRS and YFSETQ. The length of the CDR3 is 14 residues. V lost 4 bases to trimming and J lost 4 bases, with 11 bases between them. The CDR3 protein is CASSPSGTTGELFF. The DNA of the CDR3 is TGCGCCAGCAGCCCCTCAGGGACCACCGGGGAGCTGTTTTTT.

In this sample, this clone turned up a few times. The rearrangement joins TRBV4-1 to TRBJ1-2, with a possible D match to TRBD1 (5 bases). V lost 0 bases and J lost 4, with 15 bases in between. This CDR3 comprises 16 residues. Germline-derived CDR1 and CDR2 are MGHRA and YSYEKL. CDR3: CASSQDDTGVIYGYTF. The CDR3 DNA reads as TGCGCCAGCAGCCAAGATGACACAGGCGTTATCTATGGCTACACCTTC.

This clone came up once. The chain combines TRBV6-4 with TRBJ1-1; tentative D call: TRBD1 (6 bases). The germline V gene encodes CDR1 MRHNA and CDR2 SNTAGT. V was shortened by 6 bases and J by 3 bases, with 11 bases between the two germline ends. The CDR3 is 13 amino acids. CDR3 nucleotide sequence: TGTGCCAGCAGCAGGAACAGGGACACTGAAGCTTTCTTT. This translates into CASSRNRDTEAFF.

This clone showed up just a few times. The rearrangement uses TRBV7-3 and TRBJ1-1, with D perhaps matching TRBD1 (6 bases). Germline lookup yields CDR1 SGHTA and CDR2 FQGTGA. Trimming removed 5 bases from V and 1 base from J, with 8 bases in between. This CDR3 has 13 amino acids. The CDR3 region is CASSPGANTEAFF. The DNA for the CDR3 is TGTGCCAGCAGCCCAGGGGCGAACACTGAAGCTTTCTTT.

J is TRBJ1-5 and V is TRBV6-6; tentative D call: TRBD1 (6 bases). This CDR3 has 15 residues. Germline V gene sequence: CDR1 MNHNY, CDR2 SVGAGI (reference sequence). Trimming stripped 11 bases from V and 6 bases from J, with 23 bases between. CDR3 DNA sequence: TGTGCCGTCGAGGGAGAACAGGGTCTCCCTCAGCCCCAGCATTTT. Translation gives CAVEGEQGLPQPQHF.

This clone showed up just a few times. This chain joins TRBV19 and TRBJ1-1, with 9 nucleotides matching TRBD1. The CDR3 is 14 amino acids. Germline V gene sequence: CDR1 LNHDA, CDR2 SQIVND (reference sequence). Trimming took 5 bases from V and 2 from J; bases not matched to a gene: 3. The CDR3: CASSSDRGNTEAFF. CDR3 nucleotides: TGTGCCAGTAGTTCGGACAGGGGCAACACTGAAGCTTTCTTT.

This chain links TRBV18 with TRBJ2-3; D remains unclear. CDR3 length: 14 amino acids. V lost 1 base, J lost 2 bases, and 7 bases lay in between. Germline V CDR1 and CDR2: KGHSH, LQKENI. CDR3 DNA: TGTGCCAGCTCACCACAACGGACCACAGATACGCAGTATTTT. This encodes CASSPQRTTDTQYF.

The DNA of the CDR3 is TGTGCCAGCAGTACGACAGGGCTGGGAAACACCATATATTTT. Its translation: CASSTTGLGNTIYF. The chain combines TRBV6-5 with TRBJ1-3; 7 bases fit TRBD1. The CDR3 has 14 residues. Germline values: CDR1 MNHEY, CDR2 SVGAGI. The V gene end was trimmed by 5 bases and the J gene end by 4 bases; junction bases not matched to a gene: 5.

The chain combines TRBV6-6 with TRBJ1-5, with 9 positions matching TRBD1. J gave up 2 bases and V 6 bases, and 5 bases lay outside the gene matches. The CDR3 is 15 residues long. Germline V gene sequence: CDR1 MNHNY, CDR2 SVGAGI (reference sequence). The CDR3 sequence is CASRRDRAGNQPQHF. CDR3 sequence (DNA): TGTGCCAGCAGAAGGGACAGGGCTGGCAATCAGCCCCAGCATTTT.

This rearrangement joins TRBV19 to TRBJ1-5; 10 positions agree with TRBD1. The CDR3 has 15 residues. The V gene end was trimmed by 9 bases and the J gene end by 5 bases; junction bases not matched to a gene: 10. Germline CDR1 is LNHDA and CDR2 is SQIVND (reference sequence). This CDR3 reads CASTGTGVTHQPQHF. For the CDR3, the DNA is TGTGCCAGCACCGGGACAGGGGTAACGCATCAGCCCCAGCATTTT.

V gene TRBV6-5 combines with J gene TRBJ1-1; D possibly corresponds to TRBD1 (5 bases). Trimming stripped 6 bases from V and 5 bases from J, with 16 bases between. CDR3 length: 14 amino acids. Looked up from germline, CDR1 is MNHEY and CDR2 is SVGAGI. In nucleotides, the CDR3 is TGTGCCAGCAGGGGCAGGGAGGCGGCAACTGAAGCTTTCTTT. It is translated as CASRGREAATEAFF.

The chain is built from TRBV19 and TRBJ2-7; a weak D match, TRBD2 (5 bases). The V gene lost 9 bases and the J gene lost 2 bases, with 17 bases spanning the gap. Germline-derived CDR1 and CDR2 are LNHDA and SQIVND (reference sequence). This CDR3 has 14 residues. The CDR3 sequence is CARTLLGGPYEQYF. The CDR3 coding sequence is TGTGCCAGGACCTTATTGGGCGGGCCCTACGAGCAGTACTTC.